The clone carrying this TCR beta chain was found a few times. V was trimmed by 0 bases and J by 2 bases, leaving 12 bases between them. This CDR3 contains 16 residues. The germline V gene has CDR1 SGHVS and CDR2 FNYEAQ. TCRdb re-analysed the RT-PCR reads in MiXCR, keeping a single row per CDR3 protein. The sample consists of 550,000 to 750,000 distinct CDR3 sequences, 12% to 15% of them appearing once. The TCR was taken from a female donor in good health, serving as a healthy control. Sequenced sample: memory CD4+ T cells from blood. The chain carries TRBV7-6 and TRBJ2-3; tentative D call: TRBD1 (6 bases). The CDR3 sequence is CASSLASRGLTDTQYF. The CDR3 DNA reads as TGTGCCAGCAGCTTAGCGTCCAGGGGTCTCACAGATACGCAGTATTTT. Full variable domain (rest looked up from reference TRBV7-6 and TRBJ2-3): GAGVSQSPRYKVTKRGQDVALRCDPISGHVSLYWYRQALGQGPEFLTYFNYEAQQDKSGLPNDRFSAERPEGSISTLTIQRTEQRDSAMYRCASSLASRGLTDTQYFGPGTRLTVL.